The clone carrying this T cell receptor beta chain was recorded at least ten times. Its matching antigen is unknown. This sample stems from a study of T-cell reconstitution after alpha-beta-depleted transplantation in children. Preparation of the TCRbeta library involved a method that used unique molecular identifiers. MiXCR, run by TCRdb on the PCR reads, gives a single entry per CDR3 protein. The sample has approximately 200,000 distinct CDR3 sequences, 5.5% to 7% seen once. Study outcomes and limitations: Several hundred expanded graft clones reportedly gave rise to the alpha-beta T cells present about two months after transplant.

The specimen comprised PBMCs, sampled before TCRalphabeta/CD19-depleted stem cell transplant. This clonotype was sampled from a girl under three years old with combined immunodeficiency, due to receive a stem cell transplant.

The CDR3 coding sequence is TGTGCCAGCAGTGATCAGACAGGAATCTACAATGAGCAGTTCTTC. Amino acids: CASSDQTGIYNEQFF. The gene calls are TRBV25-1 and TRBJ2-1, with a possible D match to TRBD1 (6 bases). V was clipped by 3 bases and J by 3 bases, with 12 bases between them. This CDR3 region has 15 residues. Germline-derived CDR1 and CDR2 are MGHDK and SYGVNS.